The entry below describes one TCR beta chain. This clone was seen a few times. No antigen is known for it. No base qualities exist here, and no much larger clone lies one base off it. The entire amount of isolated RNA was reverse transcribed using the High Capacity cDNA Reverse Transcription Kit, so the sequenced TCRB transcripts were expressed ones. Deep immunoSEQ sequencing was performed on naive, central memory and regulatory T cell samples, with an average of roughly 3.5 million total reads per sample. After sorted cells were lysed in RLT buffer, RNA was extracted with DNase-treated RNeasy Micro or Mini kits, with the choice depending on cell number. Each cell subset was processed on its own to prevent cross-contamination, while patient and healthy donor samples were processed together. TCRB sequences were amplified from cDNA with the immunoSEQ multiplex PCR, producing 87-bp fragments spanning the CDR3 region. Amplicons were sequenced on the Illumina HiSeq platform. As for the authors' bioinformatics: PCR bias was corrected computationally using synthetic template baselines, and reads within Hamming distance 2 were collapsed, with unmergeable singletons discarded. Reads were aligned to IMGT to assign V, D and J genes, CDR3 length, and insertions or deletions at six rearrangement sites. Within each subset, clonotype counts were normalized to sorted cell number, and only after that were true diversity and Gini coefficients computed with the tcR R package. The overlap coefficient, calculated on TCRB nucleotide sequences, was used to quantify repertoire sharing. TCRdb retrieved this table from immuneACCESS and kept in-frame rearrangements only. Not all clones are present; in checked studies, unresolved V genes account for under half, and no reason is known for the remainder. That table supplies the V and J calls and clone size; D and trimming were determined from the DNA. The table for this sample lists around 250,000 clones; about 26% of them were counted only once. The ten largest account for approximately 4% of the sample.

These data are taken from a study of beta chain features in type 1 diabetes (dated by TCRdb to the late 2010s). Regarding the complete study: No differences in mean age, gender distribution, total cell number or subset yield were found between patients and healthy donors. A total of roughly 99,000,000 sorted cells were examined across all samples, and the number of cells per subset was strongly correlated with RNA yield. In the study, recently diagnosed type 1 diabetes patients and matched healthy donors were compared on the TCRB repertoires of their sorted circulating CD4+ T cell subsets. Whereas all 28 donors provided naive and central memory subsets, regulatory and stem cell-like memory subsets were isolated from just 8 patients and about eight healthy donors. General conclusions and limits of the study: Naive, central memory and regulatory TCRB repertoires appeared to be more similar among patients than among healthy donors. Because cDNA rather than genomic DNA was sequenced, highly expressing activated cells could have been over-represented, although no difference in activation and CD3 levels was found between groups. Because the HLA sub-analyses included only small numbers of individuals, any influence of HLA type on TCRB rearrangement was left unresolved. In all four CD4+ subsets, TCRB CDR3 length was moderately but significantly shorter in type 1 diabetes patients. At VDJ recombination sites, type 1 diabetes patients had fewer insertions and more deleted nucleotides, which implies abnormalities in thymic rearrangement. PCR may preferentially amplify shorter templates, but because patient and control samples were amplified and corrected together, any resulting skew would affect both groups equally.

Taken from cysteine to phenylalanine, the CDR3 has 14 residues. Only the CDR3 part of the read is kept: 42 bases, read in frame from the first base. Taken from the germline V gene, the CDR1 and CDR2 loops are SGHRS and YFSETQ. V is cut back by 4 bases and J by 7 bases, with 5 bases in the junction unmatched. A single peripheral blood draw of around 0.11 L on average was collected from each donor into heparinised tubes. Using a panel that included CD45RO, CCR7, CD25, CD127, CD95 and CD27, naive, central memory, regulatory and stem cell-like memory CD4+ T cells were sorted on a BD FACSAria II. Every sorted population had a purity above 95%. PBMCs were isolated immediately by Lymphoprep density gradient centrifugation and stained directly without culture. Samples were stained and sorted in pairs, with one healthy donor and one patient per experiment, so that batch effects were minimized.

The clonotype comes from a young man in good health. The specimen was central memory CD4+ T cells from blood. The sequence joins TRBV5-1 to TRBJ2-1; the junction holds 10 bases that match TRBD1. The nucleotides are TGCGCCAGCAGCCCGAGGACAGGGGGGAATGAGCAGTTCTTC. Its protein is CASSPRTGGNEQFF.